This record looks at one T cell receptor (beta chain) sequence and its context. Its antigen is undetermined. Single viable CD3+CD4+CD8-CD45RO+ cells were sorted as the memory CD4+ T cells. CDR3 length: 16 amino acids. Germline lookup yields CDR1 SGHNT and CDR2 YENEEA. V lost 1 base to trimming and J lost 6 bases; unmatched junction nucleotides: 8. These data belong to a study of memory CD4+ T cells and cytomegalovirus serostatus. The table came from immunoSEQ multiplex PCR; TCRdb's copy has only in-frame clones and leaves some out. This table holds approximately 74,000 clones, more than 75% found once. Study-level results: A US-trained random forest predicted CMV serostatus with median AUC around 0.9. The CMV-associated TCR signature appears largely within the CD4+ memory repertoire.

The rearrangement joins TRBV11-3 to TRBJ2-3; 9 nucleotides agree with TRBD2. This clonotype was sampled from an adult in good health and CMV-seropositive. Specimen: memory CD4+ T cells from blood. CDR3 nucleotides: TGTGCCAGCAGCTTAGGAATAGCGGGAGTCTCCGATACGCAGTATTTT. This encodes CASSLGIAGVSDTQYF.